The sequence of this T cell receptor (beta chain) was determined in a study of cytomegalovirus exposure and HLA in healthy donors. Findings of the study overall: Researchers reported from a later analysis that most CMV-associated TCR beta chains appeared HLA-restricted. Earlier analysis found most TCR beta V segments productive about 90% or about 30% of the time. Some V segments, including TRBV6-2 and TRBV6-3, were excluded as indistinguishable.

Details on this clone: The antigen remains undetermined.

This CDR3 contains 14 residues. Between the trimmed V and J ends, which lost 4 bases and 1 base, there was a span of 12 bases. CDR1 is SGHNT, CDR2 YYREEE, per germline (reference sequence). With 60 Vbeta and 13 Jbeta primers, the PCR was carried out. Sequencing was performed with immunoSEQ multiplex PCR; in TCRdb, only in-frame clones are kept and a portion is missing. The data hold about 160,000 clones, with 65% to 85% observed a single time. This chain connects TRBV5-4 to TRBJ2-7, with D perhaps TRBD1 (5 bases). Sequencing was done on a sample of PBMCs. The TCR originated in a woman aged 40 to 50 in good health and CMV-seropositive. The CDR3 DNA follows: TGTGCCAGCAGCCAGAGCGACAGTTCCTACGAGCAGTACTTC. Translating it yields CASSQSDSSYEQYF.